This T cell receptor (delta chain) emerged from a study of γδ T cells in repeated Plasmodium falciparum infection. There are 15 residues in the CDR3. The germline V gene encodes CDR1 TSWWSYY and CDR2 QGS. This clone was counted only a few times. This DNA's translation differs at residue 14 from TCRdb's protein, which comes from a much larger clone; a read error is likely, and the protein shown is translated from the DNA. TCRdb reprocessed the multiplex PCR reads using CATT. Of 90,000 or so delta-chain clones listed, approximately 0.92% are singletons. Gammadelta T cells were flow-sorted from PBMC into Vgamma9/Vdelta2+ and Vdelta2-negative populations for bulk analysis.

The J gene went uncalled, whereas the V gene is TRDV1; the D call in the table, TRDD3, was not verified against the DNA. Source material: gamma-delta T cells from blood. The sequence was obtained from a pool of human donors (malaria-infected and uninfected, not separated). The CDR3 region has the DNA TGTGCTCTTGGGGATCGATACTGGGATACCGATAAACTCACCTTT. Amino acids: CALGDRYWDTDKLTF.